This TCR beta chain was found in a study of shared clonotypes between healthy human individuals. As for the study in general: Three plates were used per donor for CD4 naive, three for CD4 memory, two for CD8 naive and one for CD8 memory.

The ends were cut back, 3 bases at V and 4 bases at J, with 13 bases in the middle. Germline assignment: CDR1 SGDLS and CDR2 YYNGEE. The CDR3 runs to 14 residues. Sequenced by immunoSEQ multiplex PCR; TCRdb stores in-frame clones only, minus some. The sample shows 1.4 million or so clones, less than 99% of them seen only once. As to this clone: The antigen is undetermined.

Whole-study results and caveats: Richness estimates generally favored naive over memory subsets.

The material sequenced was naive CD4+ T cells sorted from blood. Subset here: CD45RA+ positively selected. V usage is TRBV9 and J usage is TRBJ1-1; maybe TRBD1 (6 bases). This TCR was sampled from a man aged 25 to 40 in good health. The CDR3 bases are TGTGCCAGCAGCGCACAGGGTCGTGGCACTGAAGCTTTCTTT. Amino acid sequence: CASSAQGRGTEAFF.